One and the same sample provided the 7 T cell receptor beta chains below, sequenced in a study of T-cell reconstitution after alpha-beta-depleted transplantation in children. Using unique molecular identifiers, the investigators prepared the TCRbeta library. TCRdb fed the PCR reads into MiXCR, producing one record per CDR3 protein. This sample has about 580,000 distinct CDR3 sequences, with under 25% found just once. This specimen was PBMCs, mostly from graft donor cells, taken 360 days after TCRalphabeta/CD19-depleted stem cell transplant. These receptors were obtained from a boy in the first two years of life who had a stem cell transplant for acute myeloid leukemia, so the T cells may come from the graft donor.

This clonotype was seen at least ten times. Here the CDR3 DNA reads TGTGCCAGCAGCCGAACCCGGCGGACAGGCACAGATACGCAGTATTTT. Amino acids: CASSRTRRTGTDTQYF. The chain employs TRBV7-8 and TRBJ2-3, with D perhaps TRBD1 (6 bases). V was trimmed by 5 bases and J by 1 base, leaving 16 bases between them. The CDR3 contains 16 residues. CDR1 and CDR2 (germline): SGHVS, FQNEAQ. Based on the CDR3 plus reference TRBV7-8 and TRBJ2-3, the full variable domain is GAGVSQSPRYKVAKRGQDVALRCDPISGHVSLFWYQQALGQGPEFLTYFQNEAQLDKSGLPSDRFFAERPEGSVSTLKIQRTQQEDSAVYLCASSRTRRTGTDTQYFGPGTRLTVL.

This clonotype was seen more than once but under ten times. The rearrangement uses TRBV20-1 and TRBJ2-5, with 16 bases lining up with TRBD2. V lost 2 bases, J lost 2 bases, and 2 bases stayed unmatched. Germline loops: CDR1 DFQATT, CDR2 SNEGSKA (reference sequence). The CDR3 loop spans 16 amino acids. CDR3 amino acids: CSARSGLAGGQETQYF. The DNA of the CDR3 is TGCAGTGCTAGATCGGGACTAGCGGGGGGGCAAGAGACCCAGTACTTC.

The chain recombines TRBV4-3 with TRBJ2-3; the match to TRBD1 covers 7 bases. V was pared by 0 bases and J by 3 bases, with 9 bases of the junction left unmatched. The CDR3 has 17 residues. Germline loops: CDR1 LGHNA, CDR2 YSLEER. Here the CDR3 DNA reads TGCGCCAGCAGCCAAGATTTTGACAGGGTGTCGACAGATACGCAGTATTTT. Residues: CASSQDFDRVSTDTQYF.

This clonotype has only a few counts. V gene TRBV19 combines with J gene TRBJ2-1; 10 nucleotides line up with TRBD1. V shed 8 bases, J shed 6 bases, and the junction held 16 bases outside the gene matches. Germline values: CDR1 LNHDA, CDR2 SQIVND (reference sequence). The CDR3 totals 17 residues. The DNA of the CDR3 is TGTGCCAGTCAGCACAGGGCGTGGGGACAGGGGTTCAATGAGCAGTTCTTC. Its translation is CASQHRAWGQGFNEQFF.

CDR3 nucleotides: TGTGCCATCAGTGAGCCTTCCGACTCCTACAATGAGCAGTTCTTC. Translation: CAISEPSDSYNEQFF. The V gene is TRBV10-3, the J gene TRBJ2-1; D gene ambiguous. The CDR3 totals 15 residues. Germline lookup yields CDR1 ENHRY and CDR2 SYGVKD. V was clipped by 2 bases and J by 0 bases, with 8 bases between them.

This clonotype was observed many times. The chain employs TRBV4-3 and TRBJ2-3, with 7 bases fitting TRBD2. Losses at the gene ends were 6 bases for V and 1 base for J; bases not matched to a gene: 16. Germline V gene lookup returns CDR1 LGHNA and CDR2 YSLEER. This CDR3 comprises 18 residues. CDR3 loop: CASSMPVHLAGGTDTQYF. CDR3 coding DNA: TGCGCCAGCAGTATGCCAGTCCATCTGGCGGGGGGCACAGATACGCAGTATTTT.

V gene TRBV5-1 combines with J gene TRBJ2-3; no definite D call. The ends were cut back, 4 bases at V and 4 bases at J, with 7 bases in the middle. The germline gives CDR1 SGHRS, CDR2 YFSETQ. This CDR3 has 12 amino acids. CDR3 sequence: CASSLTPDTQYF. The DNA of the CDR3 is TGCGCCAGCAGCCTTACCCCAGATACGCAGTATTTT.